One T cell receptor (beta chain) is described in this entry. The data were taken from a study of blood T cell repertoires in COVID-19. Study summary: Acute and convalescent COVID-19 specimens originated in the United States, Italy and Spain. T cells, B-cell-depleted T cells, or PBMCs provided the cDNA or gDNA that served as material.

Those enrolled in Seattle joined during active infection and were followed longitudinally afterward. This CDR3 is 15 amino acids long. The germline CDR1 and CDR2 sequences are MNHNS and SASEGT. Trimming pared 3 bases from V and 1 base from J, leaving 13 bases between. In the original analysis: Reference gene primers were amplified, and this amplification served to estimate nucleated cell counts. Method: immunoSEQ multiplex PCR; TCRdb's copy keeps in-frame clones and lacks some. V and J calls and clone size follow that table, whereas D and trimming were derived from the DNA. The repertoire holds about 46,000 clones, approximately 85% seen once, with more than 25% in the top ten.

V is TRBV6-1 and J is TRBJ2-7, with a tentative D call TRBD2 (6 bases). The TCR was taken from a woman aged 80 or over with COVID-19, enrolled during active disease. The sequenced sample consisted of peripheral blood. The CDR3 sequence: CASSDPGTGSYEQYF. The CDR3 region has the DNA TGTGCCAGCAGTGACCCCGGGACTGGTTCCTACGAGCAGTACTTC.